This TCR beta chain appears in the sequencing data of a study of shared clonotypes between healthy human individuals. This table comes from immunoSEQ multiplex PCR, and its TCRdb copy is limited to in-frame clones, with some not included. In the table there are 2 million to 2.5 million clones, just under 95% of which are singletons. The V gene's germline CDR1 is LNHNV and CDR2 YYDKDF (reference sequence). This CDR3 is 14 amino acids long. Trimming removed 0 bases at V and 3 bases at J, with 8 bases between. This chain connects TRBV15 to TRBJ1-2; no clear D gene. This TCR was sampled from a man aged 18 to 29 in good health. Some clones in this sample may be carry-over from other donors' samples. The sample consisted of naive CD4+ T cells from PBMCs. The subset: CD45RA+ positively selected. Here the CDR3 reads CATSRDGGDYGYTF. The CDR3 DNA reads TGTGCCACCAGCAGAGATGGCGGGGACTATGGCTACACCTTC.